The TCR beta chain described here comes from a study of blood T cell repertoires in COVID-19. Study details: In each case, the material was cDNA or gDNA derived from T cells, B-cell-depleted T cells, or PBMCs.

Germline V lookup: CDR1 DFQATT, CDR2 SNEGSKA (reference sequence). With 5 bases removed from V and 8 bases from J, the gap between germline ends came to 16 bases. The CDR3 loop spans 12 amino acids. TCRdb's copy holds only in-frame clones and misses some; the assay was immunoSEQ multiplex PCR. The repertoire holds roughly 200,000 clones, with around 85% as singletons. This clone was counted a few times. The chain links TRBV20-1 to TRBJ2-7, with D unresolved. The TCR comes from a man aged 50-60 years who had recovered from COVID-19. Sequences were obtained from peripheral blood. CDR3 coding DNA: TGCAGTGCTGGTGTATATGAGTTCAAGCAGTACTTC. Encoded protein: CSAGVYEFKQYF.